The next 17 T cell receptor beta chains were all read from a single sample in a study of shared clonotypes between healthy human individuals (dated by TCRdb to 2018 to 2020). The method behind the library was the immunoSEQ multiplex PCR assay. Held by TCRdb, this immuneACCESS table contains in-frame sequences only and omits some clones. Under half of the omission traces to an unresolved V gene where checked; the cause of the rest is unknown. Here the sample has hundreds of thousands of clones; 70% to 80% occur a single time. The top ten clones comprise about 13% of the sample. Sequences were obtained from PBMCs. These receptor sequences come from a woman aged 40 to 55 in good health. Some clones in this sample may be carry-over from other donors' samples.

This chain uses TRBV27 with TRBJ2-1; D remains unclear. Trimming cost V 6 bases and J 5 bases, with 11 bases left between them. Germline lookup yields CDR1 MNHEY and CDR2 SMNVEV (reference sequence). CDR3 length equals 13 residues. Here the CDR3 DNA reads TGTGCCAGCAGCCTACGACGTAACAATGAGCAGTTCTTC. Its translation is CASSLRRNNEQFF.

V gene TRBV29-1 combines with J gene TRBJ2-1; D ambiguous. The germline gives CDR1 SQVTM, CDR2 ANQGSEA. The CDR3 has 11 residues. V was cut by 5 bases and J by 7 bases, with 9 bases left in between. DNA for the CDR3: TGCAGCGTTCCGGAGAGGAATGAGCAGTTCTTC. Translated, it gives CSVPERNEQFF.

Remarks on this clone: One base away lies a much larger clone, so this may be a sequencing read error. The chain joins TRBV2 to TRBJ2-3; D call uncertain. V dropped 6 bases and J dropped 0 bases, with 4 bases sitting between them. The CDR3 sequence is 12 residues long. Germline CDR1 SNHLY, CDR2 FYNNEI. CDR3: CASRFSTDTQYF. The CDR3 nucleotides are TGTGCCAGCAGATTTAGCACAGATACGCAGTATTTT.

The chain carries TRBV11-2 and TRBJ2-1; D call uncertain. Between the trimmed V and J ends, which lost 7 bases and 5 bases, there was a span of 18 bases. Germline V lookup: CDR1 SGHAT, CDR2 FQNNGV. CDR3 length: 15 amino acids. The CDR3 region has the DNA TGTGCCAGCATGGAGAGACGGAGTGGGGACAATGAGCAGTTCTTC. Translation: CASMERRSGDNEQFF.

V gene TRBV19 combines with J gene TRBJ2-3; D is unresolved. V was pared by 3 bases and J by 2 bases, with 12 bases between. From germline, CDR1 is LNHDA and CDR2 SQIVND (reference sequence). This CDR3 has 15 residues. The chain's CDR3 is CASSMRTTITDTQYF. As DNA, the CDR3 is TGTGCCAGTAGTATGCGAACTACAATCACAGATACGCAGTATTTT. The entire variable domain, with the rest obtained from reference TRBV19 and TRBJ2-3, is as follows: DGGITQSPKYLFRKEGQNVTLSCEQNLNHDAMYWYRQDPGQGLRLIYYSQIVNDFQKGDIAEGYSVSREKKESFPLTVTSAQKNPTAFYLCASSMRTTITDTQYFGPGTRLTVL.

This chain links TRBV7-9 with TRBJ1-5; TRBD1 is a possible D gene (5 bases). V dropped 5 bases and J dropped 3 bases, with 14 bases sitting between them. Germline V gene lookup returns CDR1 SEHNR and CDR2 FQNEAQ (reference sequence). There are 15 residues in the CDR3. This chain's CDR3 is CASSPAGRDNQPQHF. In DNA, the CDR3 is TGTGCCAGCAGCCCCGCCGGCAGGGACAATCAGCCCCAGCATTTT.

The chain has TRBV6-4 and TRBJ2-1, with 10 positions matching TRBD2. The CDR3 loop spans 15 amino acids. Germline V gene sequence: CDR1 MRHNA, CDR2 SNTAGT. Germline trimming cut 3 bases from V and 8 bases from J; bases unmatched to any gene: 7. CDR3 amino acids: CASSEASGSLDEQFF. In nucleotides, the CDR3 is TGTGCCAGCAGTGAGGCTAGCGGGAGTCTCGATGAGCAGTTCTTC.

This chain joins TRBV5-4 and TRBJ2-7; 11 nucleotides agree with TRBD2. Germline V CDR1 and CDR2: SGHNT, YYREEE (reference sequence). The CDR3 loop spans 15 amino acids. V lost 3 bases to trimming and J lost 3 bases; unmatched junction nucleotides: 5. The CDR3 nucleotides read TGTGCCAGCAGCTCTTTAGCGGGAGGGCTCTACGAGCAGTACTTC. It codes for CASSSLAGGLYEQYF.

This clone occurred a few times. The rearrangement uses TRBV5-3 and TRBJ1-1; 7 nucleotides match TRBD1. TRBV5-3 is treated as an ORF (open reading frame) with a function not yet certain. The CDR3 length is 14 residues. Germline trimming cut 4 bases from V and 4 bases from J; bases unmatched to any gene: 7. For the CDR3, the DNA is TGTGCCAGAAGCACCTCCGACAGGGTCACTGAAGCTTTCTTT. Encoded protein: CARSTSDRVTEAFF.

CDR3 loop: CASSGGTRGRNYGYTF. CDR3 coding DNA: TGTGCCAGCAGTGGTGGGACACGGGGCCGTAACTATGGCTACACCTTC. The rearrangement links TRBV2 to TRBJ1-2; D is possibly TRBD1 (6 bases). The CDR3 covers 16 residues. CDR1 is SNHLY, CDR2 FYNNEI, per germline. Trimming pared 4 bases from V and 1 base from J, leaving 16 bases between.

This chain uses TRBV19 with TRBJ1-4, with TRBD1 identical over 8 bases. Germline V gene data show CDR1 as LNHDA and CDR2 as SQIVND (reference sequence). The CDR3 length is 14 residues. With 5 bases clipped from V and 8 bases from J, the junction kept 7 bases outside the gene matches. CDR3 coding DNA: TGTGCCAGTAGTCTGGACAGGGAGACGGAAAAACTGTTTTTT. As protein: CASSLDRETEKLFF.

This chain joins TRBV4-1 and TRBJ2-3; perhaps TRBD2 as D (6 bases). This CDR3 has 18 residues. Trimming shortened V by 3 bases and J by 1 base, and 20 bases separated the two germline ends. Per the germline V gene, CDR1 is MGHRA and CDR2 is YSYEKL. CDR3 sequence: CASSHYLVRGLGTDTQYF. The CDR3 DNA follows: TGCGCCAGCAGCCATTACCTCGTAAGGGGACTTGGCACAGATACGCAGTATTTT.

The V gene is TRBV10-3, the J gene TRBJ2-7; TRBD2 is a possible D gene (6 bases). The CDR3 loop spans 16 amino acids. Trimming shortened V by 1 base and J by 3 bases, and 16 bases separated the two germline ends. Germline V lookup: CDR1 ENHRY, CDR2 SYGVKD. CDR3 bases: TGTGCCATCAGTGAGTTAAGACTAGTTTTGGGCTACGAGCAGTACTTC. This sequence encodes CAISELRLVLGYEQYF.

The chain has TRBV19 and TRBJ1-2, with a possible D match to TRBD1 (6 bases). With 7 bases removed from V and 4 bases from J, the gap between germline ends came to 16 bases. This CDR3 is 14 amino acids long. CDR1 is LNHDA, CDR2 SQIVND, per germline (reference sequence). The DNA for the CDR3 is TGTGCCAGTAATGGGGGCCTAAAAGCCTATGGCTACACCTTC. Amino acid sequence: CASNGGLKAYGYTF.

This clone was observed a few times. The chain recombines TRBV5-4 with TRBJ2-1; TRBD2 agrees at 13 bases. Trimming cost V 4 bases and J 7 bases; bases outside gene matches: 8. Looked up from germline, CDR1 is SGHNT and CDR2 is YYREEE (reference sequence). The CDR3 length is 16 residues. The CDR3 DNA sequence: TGTGCCAGCAGCCGACCGACTAGCGGGAGGAGGAATGAGCAGTTCTTC. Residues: CASSRPTSGRRNEQFF.

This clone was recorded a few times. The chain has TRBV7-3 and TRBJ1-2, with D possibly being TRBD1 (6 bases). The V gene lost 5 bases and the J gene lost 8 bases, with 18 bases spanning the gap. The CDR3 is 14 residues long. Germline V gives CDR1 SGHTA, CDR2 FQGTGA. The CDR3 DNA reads TGTGCCAGCAGCCCCAGCCGGGGGGCGGAAGGCTACACCTTC. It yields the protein CASSPSRGAEGYTF. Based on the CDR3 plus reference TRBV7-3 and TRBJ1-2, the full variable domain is GAGVSQTPSNKVTEKGKYVELRCDPISGHTALYWYRQSLGQGPEFLIYFQGTGAADDSGLPNDRFFAVRPEGSVSTLKIQRTERGDSAVYLCASSPSRGAEGYTFGSGTRLTVV.

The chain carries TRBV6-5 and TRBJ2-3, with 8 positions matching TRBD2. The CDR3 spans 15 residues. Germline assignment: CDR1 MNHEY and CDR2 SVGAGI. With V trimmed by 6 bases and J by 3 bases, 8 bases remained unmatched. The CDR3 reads CASRAGTRKTDTQYF. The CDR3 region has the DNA TGTGCCAGCAGGGCCGGGACTAGAAAAACAGATACGCAGTATTTT.